This T cell receptor beta chain was recorded in a study of T cell responses to AZD1222 COVID-19 vaccine. Germline assignment: CDR1 MNHNS and CDR2 SASEGT. This CDR3 contains 17 residues. V was trimmed by 1 base and J by 8 bases, leaving 20 bases between them. The repertoire was sequenced with immunoSEQ multiplex PCR; TCRdb's copy has only in-frame clones and lacks some. This sample has 130,000 or so clones, with 91% found just once. The chain employs TRBV6-1 and TRBJ1-4, with D possibly TRBD1 on 6 matching bases. This TCR was recovered from an adult who received the AZD1222 COVID-19 vaccine. The input for sequencing was peripheral blood, taken 28 days after the second AZD1222 dose. CDR3 nucleotides: TGTGCCAGCAGTGAAGTGCCCCCCCGGGGGCTGGGGGAAAAACTGTTTTTT. Residues: CASSEVPPRGLGEKLFF.